This entry lists 30 T cell receptor beta chains sequenced from one sample in a study of shared clonotypes between healthy human individuals. Here immunoSEQ multiplex PCR was the method, and the copy in TCRdb shows in-frame clones only, minus some. The sample consists of about 520,000 clones, about 72% of them appearing once. Sequencing was carried out using PBMCs. These TCRs come from a woman in her forties in good health. Some clones in this sample may be carry-over from other donors' samples.

On this clone: The same CDR3 arises from other DNA sequences in this sample as well. This chain connects TRBV2 to TRBJ1-5; D remains unclear. Germline lookup yields CDR1 SNHLY and CDR2 FYNNEI. The V and J ends lost 4 bases and 5 bases respectively, with 3 bases between them. The CDR3 length is 11 residues. CDR3 amino acids: CASSVDQPQHF. The CDR3 nucleotides read TGTGCCAGCAGTGTGGATCAGCCCCAGCATTTT.

V usage is TRBV7-3 and J usage is TRBJ1-1; unclear D gene. CDR3 length equals 13 residues. V gave up 3 bases and J gave up 1 base, with 6 bases separating them. Germline V gene sequence: CDR1 SGHTA, CDR2 FQGTGA. The CDR3 region has the DNA TGTGCCAGCAGCTTGGCAAGGAACACTGAAGCTTTCTTT. Translating it yields CASSLARNTEAFF.

V and J are TRBV27 and TRBJ2-3, with 8 bases aligning to TRBD1. Germline values: CDR1 MNHEY, CDR2 SMNVEV (reference sequence). The CDR3 has 13 amino acids. Unmatched junction bases numbered 3, after V lost 6 bases and J lost 4 bases. CDR3 region: CASRPQGADTQYF. CDR3 nucleotides: TGTGCCAGCAGACCACAGGGGGCAGATACGCAGTATTTT.

This chain connects TRBV7-2 to TRBJ2-7; TRBD1 is a possible D gene (5 bases). Germline V CDR1 and CDR2: SGHTA, FQGNSA. V lost 1 base and J 5 bases, leaving 9 bases between the germline ends. The CDR3 extends over 13 amino acids. The CDR3 loop is CASSLGNRHEQYF. In DNA, the CDR3 is TGTGCCAGCAGCTTAGGCAACAGGCACGAGCAGTACTTC.

In regard to this clone: Just one base apart from a much larger clone, this may be a read error. The V call is TRBV27, the J call TRBJ2-5; no reliable D call. Germline CDR1 is MNHEY and CDR2 is SMNVEV (reference sequence). The CDR3 is made up of 11 amino acids. Trimming took 6 bases from V and 0 from J, leaving 2 bases between them. CDR3 protein: CASSHQETQYF. The CDR3 DNA reads as TGTGCCAGCAGCCACCAAGAGACCCAGTACTTC.

The chain recombines TRBV28 with TRBJ2-1, with D possibly matching TRBD2 (5 bases). The CDR3 is 12 amino acids. Germline assignment: CDR1 MDHEN and CDR2 SYDVKM. Trimming pared 2 bases from V and 10 bases from J, leaving 9 bases between. This chain's CDR3 is CASSLDGEEQFF. CDR3 nucleotide sequence: TGTGCCAGCAGTTTAGACGGGGAGGAGCAGTTCTTC.

This chain links TRBV2 with TRBJ2-5, with D tentatively TRBD2 (5 bases). The CDR3 contains 15 residues. Germline lookup yields CDR1 SNHLY and CDR2 FYNNEI. V was cut by 6 bases and J by 2 bases, with 16 bases left in between. CDR3 sequence: CASSPQRALQETQYF. The CDR3 bases are TGTGCCAGCAGCCCCCAGAGGGCACTACAAGAGACCCAGTACTTC.

The chain links TRBV21-1 to TRBJ2-3. TRBV21-1 counts as a pseudogene. The CDR3 length is 13 residues. CDR3 protein: CASSTWSTDTQYF. DNA of the CDR3: TGTGCCAGCAGCACCTGGAGCACAGATACGCAGTATTTT.

The chain couples TRBV6-4 to TRBJ2-1, with D possibly matching TRBD2 (6 bases). Germline loops: CDR1 MRHNA, CDR2 SNTAGT. The CDR3 consists of 18 residues. With 4 bases removed from V and 0 bases from J, the gap between germline ends came to 19 bases. The CDR3 sequence is CASSVGLTSISSYNEQFF. The CDR3 DNA reads as TGTGCCAGCAGTGTGGGACTGACATCAATCAGCTCCTACAATGAGCAGTTCTTC.

Note on this clone: This is likely an artifact of a read error, given a far larger clone one base away. Other DNA variants within this sample encode the same CDR3. The chain joins TRBV15 to TRBJ2-7, with no clear D. Trimming pared 0 bases from V and 7 bases from J, leaving 7 bases between. This CDR3 spans 12 amino acids. Germline CDR1 LNHNV, CDR2 YYDKDF (reference sequence). CDR3 loop: CATSRDEDEQYF. The CDR3 nucleotides are TGTGCCACCAGCAGAGATGAGGATGAGCAGTACTTC.

This clone has just one count. The chain has TRBV30 and TRBJ1-5, with D perhaps matching TRBD1 (5 bases). Germline lookup yields CDR1 GTSNPN and CDR2 SVGIG (reference sequence). The CDR3 extends over 14 amino acids. The V end was cut by 0 bases, the J end by 3 bases, with 9 bases between. CDR3 nucleotides: TGTGCCTGGAGTGTAATGGACACCAATCAGCCCCAGCATTTT. This codes for CAWSVMDTNQPQHF.

This chain joins TRBV15 and TRBJ1-4, with TRBD1 as a possible D gene (5 bases). The germline V gene has CDR1 LNHNV and CDR2 YYDKDF (reference sequence). V dropped 0 bases and J dropped 8 bases, with 13 bases sitting between them. The length of the CDR3 is 15 residues. The DNA for the CDR3 is TGTGCCACCAGCAGAGACCAGGGTGAGGGGGAAAAACTGTTTTTT. Its translation is CATSRDQGEGEKLFF.

V and J are TRBV7-6 and TRBJ1-1, with a weak D call TRBD1 (5 bases). Trimming took off 1 base at V and 9 bases at J, with 9 bases between the two ends. The CDR3 has 12 residues. Germline CDR1 and CDR2: SGHVS and FNYEAQ. CDR3 residues: CASSLGAGQAFF. CDR3 nucleotide sequence: TGTGCCAGCAGCTTAGGGGCAGGGCAAGCTTTCTTT.

The table lists this clone with a few counts. The chain links TRBV1 to TRBJ2-3; the D call of TRBD2 is as the table states it, not checked on the DNA. TRBV1 constitutes a pseudogene. This CDR3 region has 18 residues. CDR3 sequence: CTSSQAYSGRRGTDTQYF. The CDR3 nucleotides are TGCACCAGCAGCCAAGCTTATAGCGGGAGGAGGGGCACAGATACGCAGTATTTT.

The chain is built from TRBV5-6 and TRBJ1-4; D is possibly TRBD1 (5 bases). V was pared by 0 bases and J by 4 bases, with 13 bases between. CDR1 is SGHDT and CDR2 is YYEEEE in the germline V gene. This CDR3 spans 16 amino acids. The CDR3 spells CASSLGGTRDNEKLFF. CDR3 in DNA: TGTGCCAGCAGCTTGGGAGGGACGCGAGATAATGAAAAACTGTTTTTT.

The rearrangement uses TRBV27 and TRBJ2-7, with a weak D call TRBD2 (5 bases). Germline V lookup: CDR1 MNHEY, CDR2 SMNVEV (reference sequence). The CDR3 totals 14 residues. Trimming shortened V by 6 bases and J by 4 bases, and 16 bases separated the two germline ends. This chain's CDR3 is CASRGLAGLYEQYF. CDR3 in DNA: TGTGCCAGCAGAGGGCTGGCGGGCCTATACGAGCAGTACTTC.

The chain links TRBV11-3 to TRBJ2-1; D call uncertain. The CDR3 consists of 12 residues. Trimming removed 2 bases at V and 11 bases at J, with 10 bases between. The germline CDR1 and CDR2 sequences are SGHNT and YENEEA. CDR3 loop: CASSLNDFKQFF. Written as DNA, the CDR3 is TGTGCCAGCAGCTTAAACGATTTTAAGCAGTTCTTC.

This chain uses TRBV6-6 with TRBJ2-7, with 8 bases that match TRBD1. The CDR3 sequence is 16 residues long. The J segment lost 4 bases and the V segment lost 5 bases, leaving 13 bases of the junction unmatched. The germline V gene encodes CDR1 MNHNY and CDR2 SVGAGI (reference sequence). The CDR3 protein is CASSRPGTGGTYEQYF. CDR3 DNA sequence: TGTGCCAGCAGTCGACCCGGAACAGGGGGAACGTACGAGCAGTACTTC.

V and J are TRBV27 and TRBJ1-3, with D unclear. Germline CDR1 MNHEY, CDR2 SMNVEV (reference sequence). V was trimmed by 0 bases and J by 2 bases, leaving 11 bases between them. There are 16 residues in the CDR3. The CDR3 spells CASSLSTGWAGNTIYF. CDR3 bases: TGTGCCAGCAGTTTATCGACGGGGTGGGCTGGAAACACCATATATTTT.

CDR3: CASSIGPGPYGYTF. The CDR3 DNA sequence: TGTGCCAGTAGTATAGGGCCGGGCCCCTATGGCTACACCTTC. The rearrangement joins TRBV19 to TRBJ1-2; unclear D gene. The V end was cut by 1 base, the J end by 4 bases, with 10 bases between. Germline-derived CDR1 and CDR2 are LNHDA and SQIVND (reference sequence). The CDR3 consists of 14 residues.

Only a few counts were recorded for this clone. The rearrangement links TRBV19 to TRBJ1-5; TRBD1 is a possible D gene (6 bases). Germline values: CDR1 LNHDA, CDR2 SQIVND (reference sequence). This CDR3 has 17 residues. V was clipped by 5 bases and J by 4 bases, with 21 bases between them. CDR3 sequence: CASSLRTANGGNQPQHF. The CDR3 region has the DNA TGTGCCAGTAGTCTCCGGACAGCCAACGGTGGGAATCAGCCCCAGCATTTT.

The chain recombines TRBV30 with TRBJ1-2; 7 bases agree with TRBD1. Germline V gives CDR1 GTSNPN, CDR2 SVGIG (reference sequence). V was clipped by 2 bases and J by 4 bases; unmatched bases: 16. The CDR3 is 17 amino acids. DNA of the CDR3: TGTGCCTGGAGTCACACTGGGACAGCCATACCAATCTATGGCTACACCTTC. It is translated as CAWSHTGTAIPIYGYTF.

The chain employs TRBV7-9 and TRBJ2-7; 7 bases are shared with TRBD2. Unmatched junction bases numbered 13, after V lost 4 bases and J lost 7 bases. This CDR3 has 15 amino acids. The germline CDR1 and CDR2 sequences are SEHNR and FQNEAQ (reference sequence). The CDR3 nucleotides read TGTGCCAGCAGCTACCGTCGGGGATTCGGGGGGGAGCAGTACTTC. Its translation is CASSYRRGFGGEQYF.

The chain couples TRBV5-1 to TRBJ2-3, with 7 positions matching TRBD2. V shed 4 bases, J shed 0 bases, and the junction held 17 bases outside the gene matches. The CDR3 is made up of 19 amino acids. Germline V lookup: CDR1 SGHRS, CDR2 YFSETQ. CDR3 region: CASSPRGDRSASSTDTQYF. The CDR3 DNA follows: TGCGCCAGCAGCCCCCGGGGGGACCGATCCGCCTCTAGCACAGATACGCAGTATTTT.

The V call is TRBV5-1, the J call TRBJ2-5; no clear D gene. This CDR3 has 13 residues. The V end lost 4 bases, the J end lost 1 base, and 8 bases lay between the germline ends. Germline V gene sequence: CDR1 SGHRS, CDR2 YFSETQ. CDR3 DNA sequence: TGCGCCAGCAGCCCAACTGCCCAAGAGACCCAGTACTTC. It is translated as CASSPTAQETQYF.

This chain uses TRBV6-6 with TRBJ1-2; the D is unclear. Germline CDR1 MNHNY, CDR2 SVGAGI (reference sequence). Trimming stripped 8 bases from V and 4 bases from J, with 14 bases between. The CDR3 is 13 amino acids. This chain's CDR3 is CASYPRLSYGYTF. The CDR3 DNA reads TGTGCCAGCTACCCACGGCTCTCCTATGGCTACACCTTC.

This chain uses TRBV19 with TRBJ1-2; D gene unclear. Germline assignment: CDR1 LNHDA and CDR2 SQIVND (reference sequence). The CDR3 spans 14 residues. V was trimmed by 1 base and J by 2 bases, leaving 8 bases between them. The DNA of the CDR3 is TGTGCCAGTAGTATAGTGGGCGTCAACTATGGCTACACCTTC. This codes for CASSIVGVNYGYTF.

This chain connects TRBV28 to TRBJ1-5; the D is unclear. The CDR3 sequence is 11 residues long. The V and J ends lost 3 bases and 14 bases respectively, with 11 bases between them. Germline V gives CDR1 MDHEN, CDR2 SYDVKM. CDR3 nucleotide sequence: TGTGCCAGCAGTTTGGATAATGTGGAGCATTTT. Protein product: CASSLDNVEHF.

The rearrangement uses TRBV11-2 and TRBJ1-2; D is undetermined. The CDR3 runs to 17 residues. V was shortened by 5 bases and J by 1 base, with 20 bases between the two germline ends. Germline V gene sequence: CDR1 SGHAT, CDR2 FQNNGV. The DNA of the CDR3 is TGTGCCAGCAGCCCTGGAGGCAGAAGGCCACATAACTATGGCTACACCTTC. This encodes CASSPGGRRPHNYGYTF.

This chain connects TRBV6-5 to TRBJ1-1; D gene unclear. Germline CDR1 MNHEY, CDR2 SVGAGI. The CDR3 has 13 residues. Trimming took off 5 bases at V and 3 bases at J, with 10 bases between the two ends. The CDR3 DNA reads TGTGCCAGCAGTCCAGGACTGTACACTGAAGCTTTCTTT. Amino acid sequence: CASSPGLYTEAFF.